This entry describes one T cell receptor beta chain. The source of the sample is a study of blood T cell repertoires in COVID-19. This CDR3 has 17 amino acids. CDR1 is KGHDR, CDR2 SFDVKD, per germline. V lost 4 bases, J lost 3 bases, and 7 bases stayed unmatched. Patients from Seattle were sampled longitudinally, starting during active infection. Original methodology: Quantification of nucleated cells was approximated via reference gene primer amplification. The data were produced by immunoSEQ multiplex PCR, yet TCRdb's version contains in-frame clones alone and is incomplete. For V, J and clone size, that table is used; D and trimming come from the DNA. Found here are 150,000 to 250,000 clones, about 76% of them singletons; the top ten hold about 6.5%.

V is TRBV24-1 and J is TRBJ2-7; 14 bases line up with TRBD2. The specimen was peripheral blood. The TCR was taken from a woman in her 40s with COVID-19, enrolled during active disease. The CDR3 nucleotides read TGTGCCACCAGTGAGCCCGGGACTAGCGGGGGCAGCTACGAGCAGTACTTC. Its translation: CATSEPGTSGGSYEQYF.